This T cell receptor beta chain was identified during a study of early stage breast cancer tumors. Study-level results: Tumors had roughly 2.3-fold higher T cell density and higher clonality than adjacent normal breast tissue. Tumor and normal breast were distinguished via blood comparison in about 90% of the 16 patients. Commonly generated sequences made up most enriched TCRB sequences shared between patients.

Concerning this clone itself: Its antigen is unidentified.

Trimming took 1 base from V and 5 from J, leaving 2 bases between them. This CDR3 is 11 amino acids long. Per germline, CDR1 SGDLS and CDR2 YYNGEE. The data were produced by immunoSEQ multiplex PCR, yet TCRdb's version contains in-frame clones alone and is incomplete. Of more than 65,000 clones in the sample, 80% were seen once. The material sequenced was blood. The chain employs TRBV9 and TRBJ2-3; D is ambiguous. This clonotype was obtained from a person in their 40s with breast cancer. CDR3 nucleotides: TGTGCCAGCAGCGTAAGAGATACGCAGTATTTT. This translates into CASSVRDTQYF.